The 8 T cell receptor beta chains given below trace back to one sample, sequenced in a study of blood T cell repertoires in COVID-19. TCRdb's copy holds only in-frame clones and misses some; the assay was immunoSEQ multiplex PCR. The sample lists 130,000 or so clones, about four fifths occurring once. Sequenced material: PBMCs or T cells enriched from blood (not recorded which). Every receptor here comes from a young man who had recovered from COVID-19.

This clone appeared a single time. The V and J genes are TRBV19 and TRBJ1-5; 10 nucleotides agree with TRBD1. Trimming removed 7 bases from V and 5 bases from J; junction bases left unmatched: 2. The germline V gene encodes CDR1 LNHDA and CDR2 SQIVND (reference sequence). The CDR3 length is 13 residues. The CDR3 sequence is CASKGQGDQPQHF. The CDR3 bases are TGTGCCAGTAAAGGACAGGGGGATCAGCCCCAGCATTTT.

J is TRBJ2-7 and V is TRBV5-1; 9 bases fit TRBD1. CDR1 and CDR2 (germline): SGHRS, YFSETQ. Trimming cost V 4 bases and J 2 bases; bases outside gene matches: 13. CDR3 length equals 17 residues. DNA for the CDR3: TGCGCCAGCAGCCCTTCACCACAGGGGGCGCCCCCCTACGAGCAGTACGTC. It translates to CASSPSPQGAPPYEQYV.

The chain combines TRBV12-1 with TRBJ1-2; the table's D call TRBD1 went unverified against the DNA. TRBV12-1 counts as a pseudogene. The CDR3 is made up of 16 amino acids. DNA for the CDR3: TGTGCCAGCACCACAGGGAACAAGGGGAACTACTGTGGCTACACCTTC. This gives the protein CASTTGNKGNYCGYTF.

The chain joins TRBV5-4 to TRBJ2-1, with 10 bases matching TRBD2. With V trimmed by 0 bases and J by 6 bases, 3 bases remained unmatched. This CDR3 spans 15 amino acids. Looked up from germline, CDR1 is SGHNT and CDR2 is YYREEE (reference sequence). The CDR3 here is CASSLVQREGNEQFF. The CDR3 DNA is TGTGCCAGCAGCTTGGTTCAGCGGGAGGGCAATGAGCAGTTCTTC.

The CDR3 DNA sequence: TGTGCCAGCAGCTCCCTGCGGGATCAGCCCCAGCATTTT. Amino acids: CASSSLRDQPQHF. The rearrangement joins TRBV7-9 to TRBJ1-5; D unresolved. Looked up from germline, CDR1 is SEHNR and CDR2 is FQNEAQ (reference sequence). V lost 4 bases to trimming and J lost 5 bases, with 9 bases between them. There are 13 residues in the CDR3.

The chain combines TRBV30 with TRBJ1-2; D gene unclear. The CDR3 covers 15 residues. Germline V gives CDR1 GTSNPN, CDR2 SVGIG (reference sequence). V was trimmed by 3 bases and J by 4 bases, leaving 18 bases between them. CDR3 sequence reads: CAWRPPDREIYGYTF. DNA for the CDR3: TGTGCCTGGAGACCACCGGACCGGGAGATCTATGGCTACACCTTC. Full variable domain (missing parts from reference TRBV30 and TRBJ1-2): SQTIHQWPATLVQPVGSPLSLECTVEGTSNPNLYWYRQAAGRGLQLLFYSVGIGQISSEVPQNLSASRPQDRQFILSSKKLLLSDSGFYLCAWRPPDREIYGYTFGSGTRLTVV.

This sequence joins TRBV10-3 and TRBJ2-2; tentative D call: TRBD2 (6 bases). V was shortened by 0 bases and J by 6 bases, with 8 bases between the two germline ends. Germline CDR1 ENHRY, CDR2 SYGVKD. There are 14 residues in the CDR3. CDR3 sequence: CAISESGGAGELFF. DNA for the CDR3: TGTGCCATCAGTGAGTCCGGGGGAGCCGGGGAGCTGTTTTTT.

The chain has TRBV29-1 and TRBJ1-2; D gene unclear. Germline assignment: CDR1 SQVTM and CDR2 ANQGSEA. With 6 bases removed from V and 0 bases from J, the gap between germline ends came to 14 bases. The CDR3 covers 14 residues. The CDR3 protein is CSVLPGKANYGYTF. CDR3 sequence (DNA): TGCAGCGTCCTTCCCGGGAAAGCTAACTATGGCTACACCTTC.